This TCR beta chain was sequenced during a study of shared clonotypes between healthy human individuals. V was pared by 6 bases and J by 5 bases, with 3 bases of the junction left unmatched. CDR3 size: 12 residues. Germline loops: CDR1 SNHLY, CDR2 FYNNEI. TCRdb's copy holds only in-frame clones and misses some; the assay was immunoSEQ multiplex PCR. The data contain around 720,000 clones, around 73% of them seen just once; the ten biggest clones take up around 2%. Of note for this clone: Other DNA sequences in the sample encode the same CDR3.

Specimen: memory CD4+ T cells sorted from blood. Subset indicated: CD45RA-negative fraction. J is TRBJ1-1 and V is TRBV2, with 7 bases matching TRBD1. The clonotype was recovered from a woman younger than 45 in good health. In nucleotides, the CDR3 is TGTGCCAGCAGCTTCAGGGGGACTGAAGCTTTCTTT. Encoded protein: CASSFRGTEAFF.